Included here is one TCR beta chain sequence, with context. Its target is not known. The CDR3 length is 15 residues. The germline CDR1 and CDR2 sequences are LNHDA and SQIVND (reference sequence). V was clipped by 3 bases and J by 0 bases, with 11 bases between them. The data derive from a study of cytomegalovirus exposure and HLA in healthy donors. The PCR ran on 60 Vbeta and 13 Jbeta primers. Generated by immunoSEQ multiplex PCR, the TCRdb table keeps only in-frame clones and is missing some. The data hold around 200,000 clones, with around 80% observed a single time. Study outcomes and limitations: One variant, a missense change in DCLRE1C, was linked in a later analysis to TCR beta V- and J-gene trimming.

The rearrangement uses TRBV19 and TRBJ1-1; D remains ambiguous. This clonotype was obtained from a middle-aged man in good health and CMV-seropositive. The sequenced material came from PBMCs. For the CDR3, the DNA is TGTGCCAGTAGTATTCAGGCAATCTTGAACACTGAAGCTTTCTTT. Translated, it gives CASSIQAILNTEAFF.